Presented here are 21 T cell receptor beta chains from one specimen sequenced in a study of blood T cell repertoires in COVID-19 (TCRdb year 2020). Preparation of the library involved the immunoSEQ multiplex PCR assay. The source is immuneACCESS, and TCRdb retained only in-frame sequences with V and J called. Part of the clones is not carried over; for the studies checked, unresolved V genes explain less than half of this, and the remainder is unexplained. A total of hundreds of thousands of clones appear in this sample, roughly 90% of them only once. Of the sample, less than 0.95% is held by the ten largest clones. The specimen was peripheral blood. All receptors come from a man younger than 35 with COVID-19, enrolled during active disease.

The chain links TRBV11-3 to TRBJ2-7; TRBD2 might be the D (5 bases). Trimming shortened V by 7 bases and J by 7 bases, and 14 bases separated the two germline ends. This CDR3 spans 12 amino acids. CDR1 SGHNT and CDR2 YENEEA come from the germline V gene. CDR3 in DNA: TGTGCCAGCACCCTCCCCGGCGGGGAGCAGTACTTC. Translating gives CASTLPGGEQYF.

As concerns this clone: This sample includes further DNA sequences coding for the same CDR3. The chain links TRBV9 to TRBJ2-7, with 9 bases that match TRBD2. Germline assignment: CDR1 SGDLS and CDR2 YYNGEE. J lost 1 base, V lost 1 base, and 0 bases had no gene match. The CDR3 covers 14 residues. The CDR3 DNA sequence: TGTGCCAGCAGCGTACTAGCGGGATCCTACGAGCAGTACTTC. Protein product: CASSVLAGSYEQYF.

Points on this clone: The junction departs from the called germline gene at one end, perhaps through a read error. The V call is TRBV12-3 or TRBV12-4, the J call TRBJ1-1, with 9 bases aligning to TRBD1. The CDR3 has 9 amino acids. CDR3 in amino acids: CASRGTGRF. DNA for the CDR3: TGTGCCAGCAGGGGGACAGGGCGGTTT.

This chain joins TRBV6-5 and TRBJ2-3, with 9 positions matching TRBD2. This CDR3 has 16 amino acids. The V gene's germline CDR1 is MNHEY and CDR2 SVGAGI. Trimming cost V 4 bases and J 2 bases; bases outside gene matches: 7. The CDR3 loop reads CASSSVAGVFTDTQYF. CDR3 in DNA: TGTGCCAGCAGTTCAGTAGCGGGGGTTTTCACAGATACGCAGTATTTT.

In DNA, the CDR3 is TGTGCCAGCACTCAGACTAGAAAAGAGACCCAGTACTTC. The encoded protein is CASTQTRKETQYF. The chain uses TRBV2 and TRBJ2-5, with D possibly TRBD2 on 6 matching bases. Per germline, CDR1 SNHLY and CDR2 FYNNEI. V lost 7 bases and J 3 bases, leaving 12 bases between the germline ends. The CDR3 covers 13 residues.

This chain joins TRBV19 and TRBJ1-3, with D tentatively TRBD1 (6 bases). The germline V and J ends were trimmed by 3 bases and 5 bases, with 17 bases remaining between them. Germline CDR1 reads LNHDA; CDR2 reads SQIVND (reference sequence). CDR3 length: 16 residues. Here the CDR3 DNA reads TGTGCCAGTAGTATCACAGGGACGACCGGAAGAAACACCATATATTTT. Residues: CASSITGTTGRNTIYF.

This sequence joins TRBV2 and TRBJ1-1; D gene ambiguous. CDR1 is SNHLY and CDR2 is FYNNEI in the germline V gene. The V end lost 6 bases, the J end lost 2 bases, and 10 bases lay between the germline ends. The CDR3 is 13 amino acids. The CDR3 DNA sequence: TGTGCCAGCAGGAGGGATATAAACACTGAAGCTTTCTTT. Amino acids: CASRRDINTEAFF.

The chain has TRBV25-1 and TRBJ1-2, with 7 bases fitting TRBD1. V dropped 3 bases and J dropped 1; count of bases not matched to a gene: 8. From germline, CDR1 is MGHDK and CDR2 SYGVNS. There are 16 residues in the CDR3. The chain's CDR3 is CASSELRTGGNYGYTF. The CDR3 DNA sequence: TGTGCCAGCAGTGAGTTAAGGACAGGTGGTAACTATGGCTACACCTTC.

V gene TRBV29-1 combines with J gene TRBJ2-2, with 7 bases aligning to TRBD1. Germline-derived CDR1 and CDR2 are SQVTM and ANQGSEA. The CDR3 sequence is 13 residues long. Trimming removed 7 bases from V and 0 bases from J; junction bases left unmatched: 2. Written as DNA, the CDR3 is TGCAGCGCCGGGACAGCGAACACCGGGGAGCTGTTTTTT. Translating it yields CSAGTANTGELFF.

This clone came up once. This chain links TRBV5-4 with TRBJ1-2, with D maybe TRBD1 (5 bases). Germline CDR1 is SGHNT and CDR2 is YYREEE (reference sequence). The CDR3 length is 14 residues. The ends were cut back, 6 bases at V and 2 bases at J, with 14 bases in the middle. CDR3 region: CASTTPGDNYGYTF. The CDR3 region has the DNA TGTGCCAGCACCACCCCGGGGGACAACTATGGCTACACCTTC.

The chain's CDR3 is CASSQPTGDHEQYF. The CDR3, as DNA: TGTGCCAGCAGCCAGCCGACAGGGGACCACGAGCAGTACTTC. The chain links TRBV5-4 to TRBJ2-7; 8 nucleotides agree with TRBD1. With V trimmed by 4 bases and J by 5 bases, 8 bases remained unmatched. Germline lookup yields CDR1 SGHNT and CDR2 YYREEE (reference sequence). The CDR3 runs 14 residues.

The genes are TRBV7-8 and TRBJ2-3; 12 bases are a match to TRBD2. The V gene's germline CDR1 is SGHVS and CDR2 FQNEAQ. This CDR3 spans 16 amino acids. The junction had 8 bases not matched to a gene; V was cut back by 4 bases and J by 6 bases. The chain's CDR3 is CASSSTSGRYGDTQYF. As DNA, the CDR3 is TGTGCCAGCAGCTCGACTAGCGGGAGATATGGGGATACGCAGTATTTT.

In nucleotides, the CDR3 is TGTGCCAGTACCCCGGGGGGGGGTGTGGCCACTGAAGCTTTCTTT. Encoded protein: CASTPGGGVATEAFF. The chain couples TRBV19 to TRBJ1-1; D is perhaps TRBD1 (5 bases). This CDR3 is built from 15 residues. CDR1 is LNHDA, CDR2 SQIVND, per germline (reference sequence). The ends were cut back, 7 bases at V and 4 bases at J, with 19 bases in the middle.

This clone was observed once. The rearrangement links TRBV5-6 to TRBJ2-2; possible D gene TRBD1, 6 bases. CDR1 and CDR2 (germline): SGHDT, YYEEEE. Trimming cost V 0 bases and J 2 bases, with 11 bases left between them. The CDR3 contains 16 residues. CDR3 in amino acids: CASSLAGAPNTGELFF. CDR3 bases: TGTGCCAGCAGCTTGGCAGGGGCCCCAAACACCGGGGAGCTGTTTTTT.

CDR3 region: CASSAWGEGGNQPQHF. DNA for the CDR3: TGTGCCAGCAGTGCTTGGGGGGAAGGGGGCAATCAGCCCCAGCATTTT. This rearrangement joins TRBV6-2 or TRBV6-3 to TRBJ1-5; D may be TRBD1 (5 bases). The CDR3 loop spans 16 amino acids. The ends were cut back, 5 bases at V and 2 bases at J, with 16 bases in the middle. In germline, CDR1 is MNHEY, CDR2 SVGEGT.

The chain combines TRBV9 with TRBJ2-5, with D tentatively TRBD2 (5 bases). From germline, CDR1 is SGDLS and CDR2 YYNGEE. V was trimmed by 0 bases and J by 3 bases, leaving 9 bases between them. The CDR3 is 14 residues long. CDR3 protein: CASSVGLAKETQYF. CDR3 bases: TGTGCCAGCAGCGTAGGGCTAGCTAAAGAGACCCAGTACTTC. The complete variable domain, with remaining parts taken from reference TRBV9 and TRBJ2-5, reads DSGVTQTPKHLITATGQRVTLRCSPRSGDLSVYWYQQSLDQGLQFLIQYYNGEERAKGNILERFSAQQFPDLHSELNLSSLELGDSALYFCASSVGLAKETQYFGPGTRLLVL.

The V and J genes are TRBV28 and TRBJ1-5, with D hard to call. Deletions cut 2 bases from V and 5 bases from J, with 4 bases between. Germline CDR1 MDHEN, CDR2 SYDVKM. CDR3 length: 12 residues. CDR3 sequence (DNA): TGTGCCAGCAGTTTACGTCATCAGCCCCAGCATTTT. Protein sequence: CASSLRHQPQHF.

The chain carries TRBV19 and TRBJ2-7; D unresolved. Deletions cut 3 bases from V and 0 bases from J, with 9 bases between. The length of the CDR3 is 14 residues. Germline V gene lookup returns CDR1 LNHDA and CDR2 SQIVND (reference sequence). This CDR3 reads CASSMEFSSYEQYF. The CDR3 region has the DNA TGTGCCAGTAGTATGGAGTTTAGCTCCTACGAGCAGTACTTC.

The V and J genes are TRBV30 and TRBJ2-2, with D possibly TRBD2 on 6 matching bases. Trimming stripped 0 bases from V and 0 bases from J, with 11 bases between. The CDR3 runs 16 residues. Germline CDR1 GTSNPN, CDR2 SVGIG (reference sequence). CDR3 in amino acids: CAWSVFAGSNTGELFF. In DNA, the CDR3 is TGTGCCTGGAGTGTCTTCGCGGGATCGAACACCGGGGAGCTGTTTTTT.

The chain links TRBV7-2 to TRBJ2-7; TRBD2 matches at 8 bases. V lost 5 bases and J lost 7; bases outside the gene matches: 16. The CDR3 consists of 16 residues. Germline V gene lookup returns CDR1 SGHTA and CDR2 FQGNSA. The CDR3 DNA sequence: TGTGCCAGCAGCCGGGGGGGGTCCATTCCTACTGGGGAGCAGTACTTC. Amino acid sequence: CASSRGGSIPTGEQYF.

A single count supports this clone. V and J are TRBV7-9 and TRBJ1-1; D not resolved. This CDR3 has 15 residues. Trimming left V 6 bases short and J 3 bases short, with 17 bases between. From germline, CDR1 is SEHNR and CDR2 FQNEAQ (reference sequence). This CDR3 reads CASSVGRVGDTEAFF. The CDR3 DNA sequence: TGTGCCAGCAGTGTAGGGAGGGTCGGCGACACTGAAGCTTTCTTT.